The 30 T cell receptor beta chains given below trace back to one sample, sequenced in a study of PD-1 blockade in classical Hodgkin lymphoma. Using immunoSEQ multiplex PCR, the repertoire was profiled, and TCRdb retains in-frame clones only, with some absent. Here the sample spans around 13,000 clones, roughly 90% being singletons. Every single patient, without exception, relapsed after autologous stem cell transplantation, and brentuximab vedotin exposure varied. Researchers report purifying CD4+ T cells from thawed PBMCs by magnetic negative selection. The material sequenced was CD4+ T cells from blood, taken at baseline. All receptors come from a human donor with classical Hodgkin lymphoma.

The rearrangement links TRBV6-5 to TRBJ2-3, with a tentative D call TRBD1 (5 bases). There are 12 residues in the CDR3. Germline V gene data show CDR1 as MNHEY and CDR2 as SVGAGI. The V end lost 10 bases, the J end lost 3 bases, and 11 bases lay between the germline ends. CDR3 DNA: TGTGCCACGGTGGGGCCAACAGATACGCAGTATTTT. Amino acids: CATVGPTDTQYF.

The chain has TRBV19 and TRBJ2-7, with D possibly matching TRBD1 (5 bases). V was clipped by 5 bases and J by 2 bases, with 10 bases between them. This CDR3 has 13 amino acids. Germline loops: CDR1 LNHDA, CDR2 SQIVND (reference sequence). CDR3 in amino acids: CASSSQGTYEQYF. CDR3 DNA: TGTGCCAGTAGTTCCCAGGGCACCTACGAGCAGTACTTC.

This chain uses TRBV5-1 with TRBJ2-5, with 8 bases matching TRBD2. CDR3 length: 15 amino acids. The V gene end was trimmed by 5 bases and the J gene end by 2 bases; junction bases not matched to a gene: 8. The germline gives CDR1 SGHRS, CDR2 YFSETQ. The DNA for the CDR3 is TGCGCCAGCAGTTTCCTAGCGGGTCGGCAAGAGACCCAGTACTTC. This gives the protein CASSFLAGRQETQYF.

This chain uses TRBV28 with TRBJ2-1; 8 positions match TRBD2. This CDR3 has 14 amino acids. Losses at the gene ends were 2 bases for V and 6 bases for J; bases not matched to a gene: 3. The germline CDR1 and CDR2 sequences are MDHEN and SYDVKM. The CDR3 loop reads CASSLRLAGNEQFF. The CDR3, as DNA: TGTGCCAGCAGTTTAAGGCTAGCGGGCAATGAGCAGTTCTTC.

This sequence joins TRBV5-1 and TRBJ2-5, with a weak D call TRBD1 (6 bases). CDR3 length equals 13 residues. Germline V lookup: CDR1 SGHRS, CDR2 YFSETQ. The V gene lost 0 bases and the J gene lost 3 bases, with 6 bases spanning the gap. The CDR3 region is CASSLDREETQYF. CDR3 coding DNA: TGCGCCAGCAGCTTGGACAGGGAAGAGACCCAGTACTTC.

The V and J genes are TRBV5-1 and TRBJ1-1; the D is unclear. The germline V and J ends were trimmed by 1 base and 0 bases, with 7 bases remaining between them. The length of the CDR3 is 14 residues. Germline CDR1 reads SGHRS; CDR2 reads YFSETQ. CDR3 sequence (DNA): TGCGCCAGCAGCTTGCGGTTGGTGAACACTGAAGCTTTCTTT. Amino acids: CASSLRLVNTEAFF.

This chain links TRBV7-8 with TRBJ1-4; D is ambiguous. The CDR3 is 12 residues long. Trimming removed 5 bases at V and 14 bases at J, with 15 bases between. Germline CDR1 SGHVS, CDR2 FQNEAQ. The CDR3 region is CASSHPGGSLFF. The CDR3 region has the DNA TGTGCCAGCAGCCACCCGGGCGGGTCGCTGTTTTTT.

The V gene is TRBV6-1, the J gene TRBJ2-3, with TRBD2 as a possible D gene (5 bases). The CDR3 is 17 amino acids. CDR1 and CDR2 (germline): MNHNS, SASEGT. V was trimmed by 0 bases and J by 0 bases, leaving 13 bases between them. The CDR3 DNA sequence: TGTGCCAGCAGTGAAGCTCTTCGTCTAGCAAGCACAGATACGCAGTATTTT. It encodes CASSEALRLASTDTQYF.

The genes are TRBV5-6 and TRBJ2-5; 7 nucleotides align to TRBD2. The CDR3 contains 16 residues. Germline CDR1 reads SGHDT; CDR2 reads YYEEEE. With V trimmed by 2 bases and J by 5 bases, 12 bases remained unmatched. In DNA, the CDR3 is TGTGCCAGCAGCTTTAGGCGGGAGTATGTCGTGGAGACCCAGTACTTC. Its translation: CASSFRREYVVETQYF.

V and J are TRBV15 and TRBJ2-2; TRBD2 matches 10 bases. The CDR3 is 16 amino acids. Germline-derived CDR1 and CDR2 are LNHNV and YYDKDF (reference sequence). The junction had 4 bases not matched to a gene; V was cut back by 2 bases and J by 4 bases. The CDR3 coding sequence is TGTGCCACCAGCAGAACGGCTAGCGGGGGCACCGGGGAGCTGTTTTTT. Encoded protein: CATSRTASGGTGELFF.

V is TRBV4-1 and J is TRBJ2-4, with 11 bases fitting TRBD2. CDR3 length equals 19 residues. The germline V gene has CDR1 MGHRA and CDR2 YSYEKL. V gave up 5 bases and J gave up 1 base; unmatched junction bases: 13. The CDR3 reads CASSGGKTSGISAKNIQYF. In nucleotides, the CDR3 is TGCGCCAGCAGCGGGGGAAAGACTAGCGGGATTTCGGCCAAAAACATTCAGTACTTC.

This clone was seen once. This chain links TRBV29-1 with TRBJ2-7, with 7 bases lining up with TRBD2. The CDR3 consists of 14 residues. Germline V gives CDR1 SQVTM, CDR2 ANQGSEA. V was pared by 6 bases and J by 1 base, with 9 bases of the junction left unmatched. CDR3 DNA sequence: TGCAGCGTCCTAGCGGCCCAGGCGTCCTACGAGCAGTACTTC. It yields the protein CSVLAAQASYEQYF.

The J gene is TRBJ2-1, the V gene TRBV4-2; 7 bases are shared with TRBD2. J gave up 1 base and V 0 bases, and 6 bases lay outside the gene matches. This CDR3 has 17 residues. Germline loops: CDR1 LGHNA, CDR2 YNFKEQ. CDR3 sequence reads: CASSQDSSGKSYNEQFF. The CDR3 nucleotides are TGTGCCAGCAGCCAAGATTCGAGCGGGAAATCCTACAATGAGCAGTTCTTC.

The V call is TRBV7-9, the J call TRBJ2-1; 14 bases agree with TRBD2. Unmatched junction bases numbered 8, after V lost 5 bases and J lost 8 bases. CDR3 size: 16 residues. The germline V gene has CDR1 SEHNR and CDR2 FQNEAQ (reference sequence). CDR3 sequence (DNA): TGTGCCAGCAGCACCAGACTAGCGGGAGGGAGTGATGAGCAGTTCTTC. This translates into CASSTRLAGGSDEQFF.

The chain carries TRBV10-3 and TRBJ2-1; perhaps TRBD2 as D (5 bases). With 4 bases removed from V and 4 bases from J, the gap between germline ends came to 8 bases. Germline CDR1 ENHRY, CDR2 SYGVKD. The CDR3 consists of 13 residues. CDR3 coding DNA: TGTGCCATCAGTGTTTCGGGGTACAATGAGCAGTTCTTC. Translation gives CAISVSGYNEQFF.

This chain joins TRBV13 and TRBJ2-7, with TRBD1 identical over 8 bases. Germline loops: CDR1 PRHDT, CDR2 FYEKMQ (reference sequence). The length of the CDR3 is 16 residues. The trim removed 3 bases at V and 0 bases at J, leaving 7 bases unmatched. DNA for the CDR3: TGTGCCAGCAGCTTCTCCCTCGGACAGGGCTCCTACGAGCAGTACTTC. Amino acid sequence: CASSFSLGQGSYEQYF.

This chain links TRBV28 with TRBJ1-1; D is uncertain. This CDR3 region has 15 residues. The germline V gene has CDR1 MDHEN and CDR2 SYDVKM. The V gene lost 5 bases and the J gene lost 4 bases, with 17 bases spanning the gap. CDR3 in amino acids: CASSVKIRIGTEAFF. In DNA form, the CDR3 reads TGTGCCAGCAGTGTCAAGATCCGTATAGGCACTGAAGCTTTCTTT.

The chain couples TRBV28 to TRBJ1-1; D gene unclear. The CDR3 covers 13 residues. In germline, CDR1 is MDHEN, CDR2 SYDVKM. Deletions cut 2 bases from V and 6 bases from J, with 10 bases between. The CDR3 nucleotides read TGTGCCAGCAGTTTAGGACTCGAGGCTGAAGCTTTCTTT. This gives the protein CASSLGLEAEAFF.

V is TRBV19 and J is TRBJ2-7; 9 nucleotides match TRBD2. Unmatched junction bases numbered 3, after V lost 3 bases and J lost 3 bases. The CDR3 contains 14 residues. Germline V lookup: CDR1 LNHDA, CDR2 SQIVND (reference sequence). The CDR3 DNA reads TGTGCCAGTAGTATGACTAGCGGCAACTACGAGCAGTACTTC. It is translated as CASSMTSGNYEQYF.

The chain carries TRBV19 and TRBJ2-1, with TRBD2 matching over 13 bases. Germline-derived CDR1 and CDR2 are LNHDA and SQIVND (reference sequence). This CDR3 comprises 15 residues. Trimming at V came to 4 bases and at J to 5 bases, leaving 2 bases not matched to a gene. The DNA for the CDR3 is TGTGCCAGTAGTAAACTAGCGGGGGGGGACAATGAGCAGTTCTTC. Translated: CASSKLAGGDNEQFF.

The rearrangement links TRBV5-6 to TRBJ2-1, with 13 bases matching TRBD2. The CDR3 extends over 16 amino acids. From germline, CDR1 is SGHDT and CDR2 YYEEEE. Trimming took 3 bases from V and 4 from J; bases not matched to a gene: 4. The CDR3 nucleotides are TGTGCCAGCAGCTACACTAGCGGGGGGGCTTACAATGAGCAGTTCTTC. Translating it yields CASSYTSGGAYNEQFF.

This chain joins TRBV5-1 and TRBJ1-1, with D unclear. The V end lost 1 base, the J end lost 4 bases, and 8 bases lay between the germline ends. Germline V gene lookup returns CDR1 SGHRS and CDR2 YFSETQ. This CDR3 has 13 amino acids. In DNA, the CDR3 is TGCGCCAGCAGCTTGCGGGATGGCACTGAAGCTTTCTTT. Residues: CASSLRDGTEAFF.

The chain has TRBV9 and TRBJ2-1, with 7 bases fitting TRBD2. CDR1 and CDR2 (germline): SGDLS, YYNGEE. V dropped 0 bases and J dropped 1; count of bases not matched to a gene: 4. The length of the CDR3 is 16 residues. CDR3 amino acids: CASSVVAGDSYNEQFF. CDR3 DNA: TGTGCCAGCAGCGTAGTCGCGGGGGATTCCTACAATGAGCAGTTCTTC.

This clone appeared once. The chain carries TRBV5-1 and TRBJ2-1, with 7 nucleotides matching TRBD2. Unmatched junction bases numbered 4, after V lost 1 base and J lost 0 bases. The CDR3 is 16 residues long. The germline CDR1 and CDR2 sequences are SGHRS and YFSETQ. The CDR3 sequence is CASSLWRESSYNEQFF. The CDR3 DNA sequence: TGCGCCAGCAGCTTGTGGCGGGAGAGCTCCTACAATGAGCAGTTCTTC. The full variable domain, rest sourced from reference TRBV5-1 and TRBJ2-1, is KAGVTQTPRYLIKTRGQQVTLSCSPISGHRSVSWYQQTPGQGLQFLFEYFSETQRNKGNFPGRFSGRQFSNSRSEMNVSTLELGDSALYLCASSLWRESSYNEQFFGPGTRLTVL.

The chain is built from TRBV11-3 and TRBJ2-1; 9 bases line up with TRBD2. V lost 3 bases, J lost 0 bases, and 15 bases stayed unmatched. Germline assignment: CDR1 SGHNT and CDR2 YENEEA. The CDR3 runs 20 residues. The CDR3 sequence is CASSFKRSSGRISSYNEQFF. CDR3 DNA: TGTGCCAGCAGCTTCAAAAGGAGTAGCGGGAGAATTAGCTCCTACAATGAGCAGTTCTTC.

The gene calls are TRBV7-9 and TRBJ1-3, with D unresolved. The CDR3 sequence is 16 residues long. In germline, CDR1 is SEHNR, CDR2 FQNEAQ (reference sequence). The V end lost 2 bases, the J end lost 1 base, and 12 bases lay between the germline ends. The CDR3 loop is CASSLLELGSGNTIYF. CDR3 DNA: TGTGCCAGCAGCTTACTGGAACTTGGATCTGGAAACACCATATATTTT.

V and J are TRBV2 and TRBJ1-1; D ambiguous. Trimming removed 7 bases at V and 1 base at J, with 16 bases between. Germline CDR1 reads SNHLY; CDR2 reads FYNNEI. The CDR3 is 15 residues long. The CDR3 protein is CASTPTQSPNTEAFF. The DNA for the CDR3 is TGTGCCAGCACCCCTACTCAGAGCCCGAACACTGAAGCTTTCTTT.

The rearrangement joins TRBV10-3 to TRBJ1-6; D remains unclear. V was shortened by 10 bases and J by 0 bases, with 7 bases between the two germline ends. Germline CDR1 ENHRY, CDR2 SYGVKD. This CDR3 region has 13 residues. The CDR3 region has the DNA TGTGCCACCGCCGGCTCCTATAATTCACCCCTCCACTTT. This gives the protein CATAGSYNSPLHF.

The V and J genes are TRBV5-1 and TRBJ1-1, with D possibly TRBD1 on 5 matching bases. V dropped 0 bases and J dropped 0 bases, with 9 bases sitting between them. Germline lookup yields CDR1 SGHRS and CDR2 YFSETQ. The CDR3 covers 15 residues. The CDR3 region is CASSLDRPMNTEAFF. The CDR3 nucleotides are TGCGCCAGCAGCTTGGACAGGCCTATGAACACTGAAGCTTTCTTT.

The chain is built from TRBV5-6 and TRBJ2-7, with 11 bases identical to TRBD1. V was pared by 4 bases and J by 7 bases, with 7 bases of the junction left unmatched. This CDR3 spans 14 amino acids. CDR1 SGHDT and CDR2 YYEEEE come from the germline V gene. The CDR3 sequence is CASSPKDRGREQYF. In DNA form, the CDR3 reads TGTGCCAGCAGCCCAAAGGACAGGGGGCGGGAGCAGTACTTC.